The clone carrying this T cell receptor beta chain has just a few counts. Its specificity is unknown. This record comes from a study of T-cell memory formation after mild COVID-19. Whole-study findings and limits: Some clones that responded turned up in pre-infection memory, which suggests that cross-reactive memory joined in. Day 15 to 85 contractors were CD4/CD8 balanced; later expanders leaned CD4+.

V was shortened by 5 bases and J by 4 bases, with 17 bases between the two germline ends. Germline V CDR1 and CDR2: SGHAT, FQNNGV. This CDR3 contains 15 residues. Constant-segment primers served in 5'RACE that generated TCR alpha and TCR beta cDNA libraries bearing sample barcodes and UMIs. TCRdb independently ran MiXCR on the 5' RACE reads; one entry per CDR3 protein. The sample consists of roughly 220,000 distinct CDR3 sequences, 7.5% to 10% of them appearing once. This receptor was taken from a man between 18 and 29 years old who had mild COVID-19 (a few samples of this study predate the infection). Cell type and time point are not known. Sequenced material: PBMCs or a T cell subset sorted from them (not recorded which). The chain joins TRBV11-2 to TRBJ2-5; weak D call: TRBD2 (7 bases). CDR3 bases: TGTGCCAGCAGCCAATGGGAGGGGGGCCGAGAGACCCAGTACTTC. Its translation: CASSQWEGGRETQYF.